This TCR beta chain appears in the sequencing data of a study of T-cell reconstitution after alpha-beta-depleted transplantation in children. Unique molecular identifiers were used to barcode this TCRbeta library. MiXCR was run by TCRdb on the PCR reads, yielding one entry per CDR3 protein. The data contain about 250,000 distinct CDR3 sequences, around 25% of them singletons. The V gene end was trimmed by 6 bases and the J gene end by 5 bases; junction bases not matched to a gene: 8. The CDR3 runs 15 residues. V and J are TRBV12-3 or TRBV12-4 and TRBJ2-2, with 8 bases fitting TRBD1. Sequencing was performed on PBMCs, mostly from graft donor cells, taken 360 days after TCRalphabeta/CD19-depleted stem cell transplant. The sequence was obtained from a female patient aged 2-15 years who had a stem cell transplant for congenital amegakaryocytic thrombocytopenia, so the T cells may come from the graft donor. This CDR3 is CASSPGQGMTGELFF. CDR3 bases: TGTGCCAGCAGCCCCGGACAGGGTATGACCGGGGAGCTGTTTTTT.